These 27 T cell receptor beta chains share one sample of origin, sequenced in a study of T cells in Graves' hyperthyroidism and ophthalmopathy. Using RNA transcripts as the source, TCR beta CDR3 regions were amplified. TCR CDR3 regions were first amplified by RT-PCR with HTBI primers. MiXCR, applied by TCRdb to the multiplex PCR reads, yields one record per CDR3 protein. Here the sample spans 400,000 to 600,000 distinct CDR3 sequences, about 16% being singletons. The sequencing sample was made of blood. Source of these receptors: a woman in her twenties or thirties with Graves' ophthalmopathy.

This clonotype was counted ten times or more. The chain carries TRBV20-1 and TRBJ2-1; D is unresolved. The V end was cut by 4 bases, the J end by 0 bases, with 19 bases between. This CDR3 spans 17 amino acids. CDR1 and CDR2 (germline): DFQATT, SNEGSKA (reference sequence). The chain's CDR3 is CSAMLRQQTSSYNEQFF. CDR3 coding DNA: TGCAGTGCTATGCTGCGACAACAGACGAGCTCCTACAATGAGCAGTTCTTC.

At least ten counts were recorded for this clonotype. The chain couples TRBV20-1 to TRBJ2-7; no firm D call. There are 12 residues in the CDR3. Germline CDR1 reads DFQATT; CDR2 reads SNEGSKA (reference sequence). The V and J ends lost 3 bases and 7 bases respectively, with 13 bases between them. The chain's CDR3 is CSARDDIGEQYF. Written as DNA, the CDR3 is TGCAGTGCTAGGGACGACATTGGGGAGCAGTACTTC.

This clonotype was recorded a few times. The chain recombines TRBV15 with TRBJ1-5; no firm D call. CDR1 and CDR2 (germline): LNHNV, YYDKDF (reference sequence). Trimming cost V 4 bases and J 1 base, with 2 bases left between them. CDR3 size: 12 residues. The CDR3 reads CATSKSNQPQHF. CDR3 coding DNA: TGTGCCACCAGCAAGAGCAATCAGCCCCAGCATTTT.

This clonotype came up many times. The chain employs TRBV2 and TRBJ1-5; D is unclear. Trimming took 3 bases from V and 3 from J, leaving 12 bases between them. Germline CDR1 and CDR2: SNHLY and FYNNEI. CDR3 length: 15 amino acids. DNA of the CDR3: TGTGCCAGCAGTGACGGCCTAAGTATCAATCAGCCCCAGCATTTT. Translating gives CASSDGLSINQPQHF.

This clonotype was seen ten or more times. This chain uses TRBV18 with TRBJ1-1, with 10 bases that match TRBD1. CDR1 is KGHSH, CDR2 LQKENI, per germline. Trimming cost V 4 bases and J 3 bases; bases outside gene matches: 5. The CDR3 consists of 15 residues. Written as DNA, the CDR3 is TGTGCCAGCTCACAAGACAGGGGGCTGGACACTGAAGCTTTCTTT. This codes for CASSQDRGLDTEAFF.

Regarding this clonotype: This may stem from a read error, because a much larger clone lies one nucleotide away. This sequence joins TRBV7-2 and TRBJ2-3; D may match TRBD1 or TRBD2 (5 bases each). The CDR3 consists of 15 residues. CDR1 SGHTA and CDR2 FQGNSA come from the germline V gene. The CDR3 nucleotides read TGTGCCAGCCGGACTGGGGCGGGCGGCACAAATACGCAGTATTTT. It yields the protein CASRTGAGGTNTQYF.

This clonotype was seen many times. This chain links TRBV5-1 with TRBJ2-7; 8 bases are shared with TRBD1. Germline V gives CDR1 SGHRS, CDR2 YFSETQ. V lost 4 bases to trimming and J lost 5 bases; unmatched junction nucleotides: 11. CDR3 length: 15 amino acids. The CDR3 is CASSVAGGEVHEQYF. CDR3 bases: TGCGCCAGCAGCGTGGCAGGGGGCGAGGTCCACGAGCAGTACTTC.

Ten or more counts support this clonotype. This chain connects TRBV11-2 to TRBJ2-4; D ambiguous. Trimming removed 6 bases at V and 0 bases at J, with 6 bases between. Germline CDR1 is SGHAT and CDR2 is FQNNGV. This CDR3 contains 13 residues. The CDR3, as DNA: TGTGCCAGCAGGGATCTAGCCAAAAACATTCAGTACTTC. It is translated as CASRDLAKNIQYF.

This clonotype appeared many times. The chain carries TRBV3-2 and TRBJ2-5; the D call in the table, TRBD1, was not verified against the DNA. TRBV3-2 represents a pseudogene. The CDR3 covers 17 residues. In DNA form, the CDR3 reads TGTGCCAGCAGCCATGCCCGGGACAGGGGATTGCAAGAGACCCAGTACTTC. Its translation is CASSHARDRGLQETQYF.

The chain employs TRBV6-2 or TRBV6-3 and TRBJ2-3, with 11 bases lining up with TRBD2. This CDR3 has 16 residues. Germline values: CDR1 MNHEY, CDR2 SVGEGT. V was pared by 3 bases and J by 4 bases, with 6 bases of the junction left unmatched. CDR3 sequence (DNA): TGTGCCAGCAGTTATTTAGCGGGAGGGCCAGCAGATACGCAGTATTTT. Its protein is CASSYLAGGPADTQYF.

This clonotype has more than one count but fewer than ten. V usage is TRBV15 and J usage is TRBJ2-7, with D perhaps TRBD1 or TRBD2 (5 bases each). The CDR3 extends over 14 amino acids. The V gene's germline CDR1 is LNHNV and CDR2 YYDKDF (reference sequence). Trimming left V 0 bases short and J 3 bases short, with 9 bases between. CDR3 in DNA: TGTGCCACCAGCAGAGAGAGAGGGGACTACGAGCAGTACTTC. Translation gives CATSRERGDYEQYF.

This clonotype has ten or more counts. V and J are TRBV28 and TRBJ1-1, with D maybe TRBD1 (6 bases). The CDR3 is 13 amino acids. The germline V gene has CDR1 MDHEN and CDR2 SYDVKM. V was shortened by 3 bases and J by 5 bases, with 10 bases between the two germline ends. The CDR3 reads CASSFSGATEAFF. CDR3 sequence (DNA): TGTGCCAGCAGTTTTTCGGGGGCGACTGAAGCTTTCTTT.

The CDR3 DNA is TGTGCCAGCAGTCAACTTCTCGGACGGACTCAGTTCTTC. Amino acids: CASSQLLGRTQFF. The genes are TRBV6-2 or TRBV6-3 and TRBJ2-1, with D perhaps TRBD2 (5 bases). Germline V gives CDR1 MNHEY, CDR2 SVGEGT. Between the trimmed V and J ends, which lost 5 bases and 13 bases, there was a span of 18 bases. This CDR3 is built from 13 residues.

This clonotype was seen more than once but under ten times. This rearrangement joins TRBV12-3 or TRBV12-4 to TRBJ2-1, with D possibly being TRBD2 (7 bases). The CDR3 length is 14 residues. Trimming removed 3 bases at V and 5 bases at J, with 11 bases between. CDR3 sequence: CASSLNGGHNEQFF. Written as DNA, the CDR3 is TGTGCCAGCAGTTTGAACGGGGGGCACAATGAGCAGTTCTTC.

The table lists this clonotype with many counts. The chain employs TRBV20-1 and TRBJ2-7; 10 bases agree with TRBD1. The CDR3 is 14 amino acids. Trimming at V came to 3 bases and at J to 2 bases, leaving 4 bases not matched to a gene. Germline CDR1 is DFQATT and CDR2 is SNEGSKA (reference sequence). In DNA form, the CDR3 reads TGCAGTGCTAGGGGACAGGGGCAAACCTACGAGCAGTACTTC. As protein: CSARGQGQTYEQYF.

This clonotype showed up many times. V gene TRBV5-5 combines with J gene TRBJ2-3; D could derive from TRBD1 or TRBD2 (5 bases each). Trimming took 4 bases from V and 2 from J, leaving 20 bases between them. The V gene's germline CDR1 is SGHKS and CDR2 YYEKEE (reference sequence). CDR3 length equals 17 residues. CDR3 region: CASSHAGTEDHTDTQYF. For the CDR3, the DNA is TGTGCCAGCAGCCATGCCGGGACGGAAGATCACACAGATACGCAGTATTTT. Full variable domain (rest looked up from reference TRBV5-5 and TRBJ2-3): DAGVTQSPTHLIKTRGQQVTLRCSPISGHKSVSWYQQVLGQGPQFIFQYYEKEERGRGNFPDRFSARQFPNYSSELNVNALLLGDSALYLCASSHAGTEDHTDTQYFGPGTRLTVL.

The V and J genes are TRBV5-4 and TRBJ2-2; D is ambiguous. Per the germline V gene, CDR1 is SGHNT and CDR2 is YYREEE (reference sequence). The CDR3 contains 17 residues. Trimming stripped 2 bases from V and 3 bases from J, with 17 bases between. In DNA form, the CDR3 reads TGTGCCAGCAGCTTCGGCCTAATGGGAATTCACACCGGGGAGCTGTTTTTT. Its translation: CASSFGLMGIHTGELFF. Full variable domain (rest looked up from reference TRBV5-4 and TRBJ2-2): ETGVTQSPTHLIKTRGQQVTLRCSSQSGHNTVSWYQQALGQGPQFIFQYYREEENGRGNFPPRFSGLQFPNYSSELNVNALELDDSALYLCASSFGLMGIHTGELFFGEGSRLTVL.

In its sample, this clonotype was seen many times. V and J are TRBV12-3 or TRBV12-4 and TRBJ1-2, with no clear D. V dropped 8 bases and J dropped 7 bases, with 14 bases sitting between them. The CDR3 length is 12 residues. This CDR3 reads CASREAGGGYTF. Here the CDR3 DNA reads TGTGCCAGCCGAGAGGCAGGCGGTGGCTACACCTTC.

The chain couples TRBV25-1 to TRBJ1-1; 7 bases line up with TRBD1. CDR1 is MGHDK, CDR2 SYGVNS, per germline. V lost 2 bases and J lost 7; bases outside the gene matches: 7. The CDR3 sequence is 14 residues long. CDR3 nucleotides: TGTGCCAGCAGTGAAGTGGGACAGACTGATGAAGCTTTCTTT. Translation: CASSEVGQTDEAFF.

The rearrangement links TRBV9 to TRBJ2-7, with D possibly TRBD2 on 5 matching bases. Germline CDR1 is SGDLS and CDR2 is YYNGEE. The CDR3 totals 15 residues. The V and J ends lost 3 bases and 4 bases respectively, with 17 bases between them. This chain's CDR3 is CASSASWVAPYEQYF. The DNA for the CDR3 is TGTGCCAGCAGCGCTAGCTGGGTTGCGCCATACGAGCAGTACTTC.

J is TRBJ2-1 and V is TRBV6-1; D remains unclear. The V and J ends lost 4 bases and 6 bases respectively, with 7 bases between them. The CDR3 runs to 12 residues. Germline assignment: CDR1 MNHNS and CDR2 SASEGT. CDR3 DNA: TGTGCCAGCAGTGCTAGGGCCAATGAGCAGTTCTTC. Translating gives CASSARANEQFF.

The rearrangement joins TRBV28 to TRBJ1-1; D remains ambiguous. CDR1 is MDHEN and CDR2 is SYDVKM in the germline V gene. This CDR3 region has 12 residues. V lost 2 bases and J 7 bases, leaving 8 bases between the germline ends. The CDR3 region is CASSLRLVEAFF. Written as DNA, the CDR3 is TGTGCCAGCAGTTTAAGGCTAGTTGAAGCTTTCTTT. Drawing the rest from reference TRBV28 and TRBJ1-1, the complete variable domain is DVKVTQSSRYLVKRTGEKVFLECVQDMDHENMFWYRQDPGLGLRLIYFSYDVKMKEKGDIPEGYSVSREKKERFSLILESASTNQTSMYLCASSLRLVEAFFGQGTRLTVV.

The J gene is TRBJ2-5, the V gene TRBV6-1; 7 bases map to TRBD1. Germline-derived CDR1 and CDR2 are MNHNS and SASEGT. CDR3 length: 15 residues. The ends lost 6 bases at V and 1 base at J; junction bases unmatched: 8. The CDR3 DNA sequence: TGTGCCAGCAGGGGGGACAGAAATCCCCAAGAGACCCAGTACTTC. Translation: CASRGDRNPQETQYF.

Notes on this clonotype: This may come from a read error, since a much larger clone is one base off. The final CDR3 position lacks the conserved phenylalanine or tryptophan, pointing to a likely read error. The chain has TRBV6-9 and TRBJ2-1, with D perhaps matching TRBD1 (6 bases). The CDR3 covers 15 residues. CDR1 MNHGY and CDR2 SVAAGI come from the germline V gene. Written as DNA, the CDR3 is TGTGCCAGCGGTTATTATACAGGGTCCTACAATGAGCAGTTCTCC. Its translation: CASGYYTGSYNEQFS.

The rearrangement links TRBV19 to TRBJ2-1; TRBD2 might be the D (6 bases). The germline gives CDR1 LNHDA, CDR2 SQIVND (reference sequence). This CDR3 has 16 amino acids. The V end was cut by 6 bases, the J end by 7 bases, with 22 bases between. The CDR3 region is CASRPTPLALRNEQFF. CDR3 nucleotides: TGTGCCAGTAGACCCACCCCCCTAGCGCTAAGGAATGAGCAGTTCTTC.

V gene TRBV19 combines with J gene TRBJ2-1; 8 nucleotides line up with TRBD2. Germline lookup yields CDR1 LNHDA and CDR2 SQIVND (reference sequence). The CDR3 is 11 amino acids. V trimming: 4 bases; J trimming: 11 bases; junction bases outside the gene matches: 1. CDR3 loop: CASSTSGQQFF. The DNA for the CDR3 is TGTGCCAGTAGTACTAGCGGGCAGCAGTTCTTC.

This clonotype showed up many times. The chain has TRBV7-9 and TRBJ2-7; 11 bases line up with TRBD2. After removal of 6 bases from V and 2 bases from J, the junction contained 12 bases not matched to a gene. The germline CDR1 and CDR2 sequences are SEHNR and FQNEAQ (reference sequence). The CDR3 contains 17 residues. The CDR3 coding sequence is TGTGCCAGCAGTCGTCCGGGACTAGCGGACTTTACCTACGAGCAGTACTTC. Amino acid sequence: CASSRPGLADFTYEQYF.